This T cell receptor (beta chain) is drawn from a study of cytomegalovirus exposure and HLA in healthy donors. Study-wide background: In an early release, HLA-typed donors contributed tens of millions of unique TCR sequences.

Whole-study results and caveats: Exclusion applied to some V segments, including TRBV6-2 and TRBV6-3, as they were indistinguishable. A later analysis showed TCR association rates differing by HLA locus, peaking at DRB1 and lowest at HLA-C. Fewer N-insertions (relative to the roughly 720-donor mean) were reportedly seen in an Asian-associated ancestry cluster in a later analysis.

The PCR used 60 Vbeta and 13 Jbeta primers. The repertoire was sequenced with immunoSEQ multiplex PCR; TCRdb's copy has only in-frame clones and lacks some. The sample has about 98,000 clones, over 65% seen once. Comments on this clone: What it binds is not known.

The germline V gene encodes CDR1 SGHRS and CDR2 YFSETQ. The V segment lost 0 bases and the J segment 4 bases; nucleotides outside the gene matches: 2. The CDR3 has 15 amino acids. The rearrangement joins TRBV5-1 to TRBJ2-3; 10 bases are a match to TRBD2. The sample consisted of PBMCs. This sequence originates from a male donor in good health and CMV-seronegative. The CDR3 loop is CASSLELAGADTQYF. In nucleotides, the CDR3 is TGCGCCAGCAGCTTGGAGCTAGCGGGAGCAGATACGCAGTATTTT.